This passage covers 19 T cell receptor beta chains from one sample sequenced in a study of shared clonotypes between healthy human individuals. TCRdb keeps only in-frame clones here, not all; method: immunoSEQ multiplex PCR. The profile shows millions of clones, 85% to 95% of them singletons. Sequenced: naive CD4+ T cells sorted from blood. Subset given: CD45RA+ positively selected. Every receptor here comes from a man aged 18 to 30 in good health.

This sequence joins TRBV5-1 and TRBJ1-5; TRBD1 is a possible D gene (6 bases). This CDR3 contains 15 residues. Germline CDR1 reads SGHRS; CDR2 reads YFSETQ. V was pared by 2 bases and J by 1 base, with 10 bases between. This chain's CDR3 is CASSLQGGSNQPQHF. The CDR3 nucleotides are TGCGCCAGCAGCTTACAGGGTGGGAGCAATCAGCCCCAGCATTTT.

The V call is TRBV14, the J call TRBJ1-3; D perhaps matches TRBD1 (5 bases). V lost 4 bases and J 9 bases, leaving 19 bases between the germline ends. CDR1 and CDR2 (germline): SGHDN, FVKESK. There are 15 residues in the CDR3. The CDR3 is CASSPLRGTLGTIYF. For the CDR3, the DNA is TGTGCCAGCAGCCCCCTTCGGGGGACTCTGGGCACCATATATTTT.

Comment on this clone: A much larger clonotype is one base distant, so this may be a read error. Other DNA sequences in this sample translate to the same CDR3. V and J are TRBV7-2 and TRBJ2-7; the match to TRBD1 covers 9 bases. V was clipped by 5 bases and J by 1 base; unmatched bases: 3. The CDR3 runs to 14 residues. The germline V gene has CDR1 SGHTA and CDR2 FQGNSA. This CDR3 reads CASSPGTGSYEQYF. Written as DNA, the CDR3 is TGTGCCAGCAGCCCCGGGACAGGGTCCTACGAGCAGTACTTC.

This sequence joins TRBV30 and TRBJ1-6; 7 bases fit TRBD1. The CDR3 extends over 13 amino acids. Germline assignment: CDR1 GTSNPN and CDR2 SVGIG (reference sequence). V shed 4 bases, J shed 7 bases, and the junction held 4 bases outside the gene matches. The DNA for the CDR3 is TGTGCCTGGACCGGGACAGAGAATTCACCCCTCCACTTT. Translation: CAWTGTENSPLHF.

CDR3 residues: CASSEGGPAYEQYF. As DNA, the CDR3 is TGCGCCAGCAGCGAAGGGGGCCCTGCTTACGAGCAGTACTTC. The V call is TRBV10-2, the J call TRBJ2-7; 7 positions match TRBD1. There are 14 residues in the CDR3. Germline V gene lookup returns CDR1 WSHSY and CDR2 SAAADI. J gave up 4 bases and V 6 bases, and 9 bases lay outside the gene matches.

This rearrangement joins TRBV14 to TRBJ2-5; 7 nucleotides match TRBD2. The CDR3 has 13 amino acids. J lost 2 bases, V lost 5 bases, and 2 bases had no gene match. Per germline, CDR1 SGHDN and CDR2 FVKESK. CDR3 protein: CASSWGLQETQYF. In DNA, the CDR3 is TGTGCCAGCAGCTGGGGACTACAAGAGACCCAGTACTTC.

The J gene is TRBJ1-6, the V gene TRBV5-4; D is ambiguous. The V gene's germline CDR1 is SGHNT and CDR2 YYREEE (reference sequence). Trimming took 3 bases from V and 5 from J, leaving 9 bases between them. There are 14 residues in the CDR3. The CDR3 sequence: CASSSPVNNSPLHF. CDR3 coding DNA: TGTGCCAGCAGCTCCCCGGTGAATAATTCACCCCTCCACTTT.

This clone was found once. The chain combines TRBV29-1 with TRBJ1-2; D unresolved. V was shortened by 3 bases and J by 5 bases, with 10 bases between the two germline ends. The CDR3 runs to 12 residues. Germline V gene lookup returns CDR1 SQVTM and CDR2 ANQGSEA. CDR3 in DNA: TGCAGCGTTGAGGGCAGCCAGTATGGCTACACCTTC. Protein product: CSVEGSQYGYTF. Full variable domain (missing parts from reference TRBV29-1 and TRBJ1-2): SAVISQKPSRDICQRGTSLTIQCQVDSQVTMMFWYRQQPGQSLTLIATANQGSEATYESGFVIDKFPISRPNLTFSTLTVSNMSPEDSSIYLCSVEGSQYGYTFGSGTRLTVV.

J is TRBJ2-2 and V is TRBV27; 11 bases line up with TRBD1. Germline CDR1 and CDR2: MNHEY and SMNVEV (reference sequence). With 7 bases clipped from V and 4 bases from J, the junction kept 5 bases outside the gene matches. The CDR3 runs to 15 residues. CDR3 protein: CASTRGTGGTGELFF. Here the CDR3 DNA reads TGTGCCAGCACTCGCGGGACAGGGGGCACCGGGGAGCTGTTTTTT.

The V gene is TRBV6-5, the J gene TRBJ1-1, with a tentative D call TRBD1 (6 bases). CDR1 and CDR2 (germline): MNHEY, SVGAGI. This CDR3 comprises 13 residues. Deletions cut 5 bases from V and 5 bases from J, with 12 bases between. The CDR3 spells CASSDDRKTEAFF. In DNA form, the CDR3 reads TGTGCCAGCAGTGACGACAGGAAGACTGAAGCTTTCTTT.

V gene TRBV5-6 combines with J gene TRBJ2-7, with 8 bases matching TRBD1. Per germline, CDR1 SGHDT and CDR2 YYEEEE. There are 14 residues in the CDR3. V was clipped by 4 bases and J by 3 bases; unmatched bases: 6. The CDR3 loop reads CASSLPGQVYEQYF. The CDR3 DNA reads TGTGCCAGCAGCCTGCCGGGACAGGTCTACGAGCAGTACTTC.

The chain carries TRBV18 and TRBJ1-5; D not certain. Looked up from germline, CDR1 is KGHSH and CDR2 is LQKENI. Trimming removed 3 bases from V and 2 bases from J, with 11 bases in between. The CDR3 has 15 residues. In nucleotides, the CDR3 is TGTGCCAGCTCACCCGGACGGACCGGCAATCAGCCCCAGCATTTT. Protein: CASSPGRTGNQPQHF.

The chain uses TRBV7-8 and TRBJ1-1; D unclear. Germline V gene sequence: CDR1 SGHVS, CDR2 FQNEAQ. This CDR3 region has 13 residues. V lost 5 bases, J lost 0 bases, and 7 bases lay in between. The CDR3 DNA follows: TGTGCCAGCAGCGCCTATATGAACACTGAAGCTTTCTTT. Translation gives CASSAYMNTEAFF.

The chain couples TRBV6-6 to TRBJ2-7, with TRBD1 matching over 7 bases. Germline V gives CDR1 MNHNY, CDR2 SVGAGI (reference sequence). The CDR3 loop spans 15 amino acids. V shed 5 bases and J 1 base; nucleotides not matched to a gene: 8. CDR3 DNA sequence: TGTGCCAGCAGTCGGCAGGGGGAAATATCCTACGAGCAGTACTTC. Its protein product is CASSRQGEISYEQYF.

Only one count was recorded for this clone. The chain uses TRBV29-1 and TRBJ2-5; D is perhaps TRBD2 (6 bases). V was clipped by 6 bases and J by 4 bases, with 12 bases between them. CDR1 and CDR2 from the germline V gene are SQVTM and ANQGSEA. The CDR3 loop spans 12 amino acids. The CDR3 sequence is CSVRLGGETQYF. The CDR3 region has the DNA TGCAGCGTCCGTCTGGGGGGAGAGACCCAGTACTTC.

The rearrangement links TRBV6-5 to TRBJ1-1; D is unresolved. The germline V gene encodes CDR1 MNHEY and CDR2 SVGAGI. V was pared by 3 bases and J by 8 bases, with 13 bases between. CDR3 length: 13 amino acids. CDR3 DNA: TGTGCCAGCAGTTATCTGTCGATGTCGGAAGCTTTCTTT. Its translation is CASSYLSMSEAFF.

The gene calls are TRBV6-5 and TRBJ1-4; D may be TRBD1 (5 bases). V lost 4 bases and J 2 bases, leaving 8 bases between the germline ends. Germline assignment: CDR1 MNHEY and CDR2 SVGAGI. CDR3 length: 14 residues. The CDR3 DNA is TGTGCCAGCAGTTGGGGGGTCACTAATGAAAAACTGTTTTTT. It encodes CASSWGVTNEKLFF.

Points on this clone: Within the sample, other DNA sequences also encode this same CDR3. V usage is TRBV5-1 and J usage is TRBJ2-7; 8 bases fit TRBD1. The length of the CDR3 is 14 residues. Looked up from germline, CDR1 is SGHRS and CDR2 is YFSETQ. The V segment lost 2 bases and the J segment 3 bases; nucleotides outside the gene matches: 4. Here the CDR3 DNA reads TGCGCCAGCAGCTTAGGACAGGGAGGCTACGAGCAGTACTTC. This gives the protein CASSLGQGGYEQYF.

The J gene is TRBJ2-2, the V gene TRBV28; D is ambiguous. This CDR3 spans 15 amino acids. V lost 3 bases and J 6 bases, leaving 14 bases between the germline ends. From germline, CDR1 is MDHEN and CDR2 SYDVKM. CDR3 in amino acids: CASSLSSLGSGELFF. CDR3 nucleotides: TGTGCCAGCAGTTTGTCGAGTTTGGGGTCCGGGGAGCTGTTTTTT.